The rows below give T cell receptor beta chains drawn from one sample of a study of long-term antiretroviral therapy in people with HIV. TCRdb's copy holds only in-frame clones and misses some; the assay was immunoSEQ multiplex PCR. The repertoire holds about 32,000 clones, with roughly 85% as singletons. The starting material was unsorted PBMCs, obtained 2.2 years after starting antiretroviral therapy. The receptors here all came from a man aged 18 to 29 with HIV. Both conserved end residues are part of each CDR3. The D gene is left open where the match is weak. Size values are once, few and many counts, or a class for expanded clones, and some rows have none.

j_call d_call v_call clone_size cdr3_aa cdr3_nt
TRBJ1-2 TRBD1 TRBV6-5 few CASRTGQRNYGYTF TGTGCCAGCAGGACGGGACAGCGGAACTATGGCTACACCTTC
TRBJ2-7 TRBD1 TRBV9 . CASSGPGQAPREQYF TGTGCCAGCAGCGGACCGGGACAGGCGCCTCGCGAGCAGTACTTC
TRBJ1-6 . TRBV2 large CASRGPGGNSPLHF TGTGCCAGCAGGGGGCCGGGGGGCAATTCACCCCTCCACTTT
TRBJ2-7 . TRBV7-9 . CASSFGTTLNEQYF TGTGCCAGCAGCTTCGGGACGACCCTAAACGAGCAGTACTTC
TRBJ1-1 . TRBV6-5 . CASTAGGSEAFF TGTGCCAGCACCGCGGGGGGGAGTGAAGCTTTCTTT
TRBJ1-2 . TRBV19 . CASSIGRHRNYGYTF TGTGCCAGTAGTATAGGCCGACACCGAAACTATGGCTACACCTTC
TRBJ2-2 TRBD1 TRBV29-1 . CSVESTAGGGELFF TGCAGCGTTGAATCTACGGCAGGGGGCGGGGAGCTGTTTTTT
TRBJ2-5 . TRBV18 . CASSPGFQETQYF TGTGCCAGCTCACCCGGCTTCCAAGAGACCCAGTACTTC
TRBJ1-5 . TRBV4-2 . CASSQELQSNQPQHF TGTGCCAGCAGCCAAGAACTCCAGAGCAATCAGCCCCAGCATTTT
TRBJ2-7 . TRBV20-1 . CSAGTTYEQYF TGCAGTGCTGGTACGACCTACGAGCAGTACTTC
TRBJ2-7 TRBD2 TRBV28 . CASTRTSGRRTYEQYF TGTGCCAGCACCCGAACTAGCGGAAGAAGGACCTACGAGCAGTACTTC
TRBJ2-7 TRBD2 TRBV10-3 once CAISESPAGGGEQYF TGTGCCATCAGTGAGTCTCCAGCGGGAGGGGGTGAGCAGTACTTC
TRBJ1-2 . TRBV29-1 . CSVEDRVYGYTF TGCAGCGTTGAGGACAGAGTCTATGGCTACACCTTC
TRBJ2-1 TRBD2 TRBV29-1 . CRGGERGGGEQFF TGCAGGGGCGGGGAGCGGGGGGGCGGTGAGCAGTTCTTC
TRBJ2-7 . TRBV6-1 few CASKMYRVSSYEQYF TGTGCCAGCAAAATGTATAGGGTGAGCTCCTACGAGCAGTACTTC
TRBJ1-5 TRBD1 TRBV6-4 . CASSDGQGAVEPQHF TGTGCCAGCAGTGACGGACAGGGGGCTGTGGAGCCCCAGCATTTT
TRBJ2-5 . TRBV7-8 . CASSLGSGSSQETQYF TGTGCCAGCAGCTTAGGAAGTGGCAGCTCACAAGAGACCCAGTACTTC